These 7 T cell receptor beta chains came from one sample sequenced in a study of early T cells in non-severe SARS-CoV-2 infection. TCRdb re-derived calls from the 5' RACE reads in MiXCR, one entry per CDR3 protein. The sample lists 80,000 to 95,000 distinct CDR3 sequences, roughly an eighth occurring once. Sample: whole blood. The receptors stem from an adult who was a healthcare worker with PCR-confirmed SARS-CoV-2 infection or an uninfected control (not recorded which).

The genes are TRBV2 and TRBJ1-2, with D perhaps TRBD1 (5 bases). The V and J ends lost 4 bases and 7 bases respectively, with 7 bases between them. The CDR3 sequence is 11 residues long. Germline loops: CDR1 SNHLY, CDR2 FYNNEI. This CDR3 reads CASSVGVGYTF. The CDR3 DNA is TGTGCCAGCAGTGTGGGGGTTGGCTACACCTTC.

This clonotype came up many times. The rearrangement joins TRBV6-1 to TRBJ2-7, with 13 bases that match TRBD2. The trim removed 5 bases at V and 7 bases at J, leaving 11 bases unmatched. The germline V gene has CDR1 MNHNS and CDR2 SASEGT. This CDR3 has 16 residues. CDR3 sequence (DNA): TGTGCCAGCAGTCAGCTACCGGGACTAGCGGGATATGAGCAGTACTTC. It translates to CASSQLPGLAGYEQYF.

The chain has TRBV12-3 or TRBV12-4 and TRBJ2-7, with a tentative D call TRBD1 (6 bases). Trimming left V 8 bases short and J 3 bases short, with 11 bases between. This CDR3 is 12 amino acids long. This CDR3 is CASGRGIYEQYF. The CDR3 DNA reads TGTGCCAGCGGCAGGGGAATCTACGAGCAGTACTTC.

The genes are TRBV5-4 and TRBJ2-4; 7 nucleotides align to TRBD1. The length of the CDR3 is 15 residues. Losses at the gene ends were 1 base for V and 3 bases for J; bases not matched to a gene: 4. Germline loops: CDR1 SGHNT, CDR2 YYREEE (reference sequence). The CDR3 here is CASSLNSGGKNIQYF. The CDR3 region has the DNA TGTGCCAGCAGCTTGAACTCAGGGGGCAAAAACATTCAGTACTTC.

Comments on this clonotype: An end of the junction does not agree with germline; a read error may underlie this. This chain joins TRBV3-1 and TRBJ1-1; TRBD1 is a possible D gene (5 bases). The CDR3 runs 15 residues. Germline CDR1 is LGHDT and CDR2 is YNNKEL (reference sequence). The CDR3 DNA reads as TGTGCCAGCAGCCAAGATTGGGACGCGGGCACTGTAGCTTTCTTT. Translated: CASSQDWDAGTVAFF.

The genes are TRBV29-1 and TRBJ2-3, with D unresolved. V lost 3 bases to trimming and J lost 6 bases, with 16 bases between them. CDR1 and CDR2 (germline): SQVTM, ANQGSEA. The CDR3 spans 14 residues. Here the CDR3 DNA reads TGCAGCGTTGAGCACTCACTGCGCAGGGATACGCAGTATTTT. Protein: CSVEHSLRRDTQYF.

The chain couples TRBV19 to TRBJ2-2, with D possibly being TRBD2 (5 bases). V was cut by 7 bases and J by 5 bases, with 23 bases left in between. Germline values: CDR1 LNHDA, CDR2 SQIVND (reference sequence). The CDR3 runs to 17 residues. The CDR3 sequence: CASNPAERIGWTGELFF. CDR3 nucleotides: TGTGCCAGTAACCCGGCGGAGCGGATTGGGTGGACCGGGGAGCTGTTTTTT.